This note documents a single T cell receptor beta chain sequence. Its antigen is unidentified. The sample has other DNA sequences that encode this CDR3 too. The PCR made use of 60 Vbeta and 13 Jbeta primers. Produced via immunoSEQ multiplex PCR; TCRdb's table is partial and in-frame only. The sample data list more than 200,000 clones. These data belong to a study of cytomegalovirus exposure and HLA in healthy donors. Study background: There were some 400 genotyped donors. Of these, roughly 86% fell in the genetic ancestry cluster associated with self-reported Caucasian donors. Findings and caveats of the study: TCR beta chains numbering some 160 were designated cytomegalovirus-associated. Follow-up analysis later connected one missense variant in DCLRE1C with trimming of TCR beta V- and J-genes. An analysis done earlier found most TCR beta V segments productive about 90% or about 30% of the time.

CDR3 size: 15 residues. CDR1 is SGHTA and CDR2 is FQGNSA in the germline V gene. V lost 1 base to trimming and J lost 6 bases; unmatched junction nucleotides: 5. V and J are TRBV7-2 and TRBJ1-5, with TRBD1 matching 8 bases. Source material: PBMCs. The origin of this receptor is a woman aged 25-40 years in good health and CMV-seropositive. The DNA for the CDR3 is TGTGCCAGCAGCTTAGGTCAGGGGGCTCGTCAGCCCCAGCATTTT. Protein: CASSLGQGARQPQHF.